This paragraph covers one T cell receptor beta chain sequence. Assay used: immunoSEQ multiplex PCR; TCRdb lists only in-frame clones, some missing. This sample has around 110,000 clones, with around 78% found just once. The data derive from a study of blood T cell repertoires in COVID-19. Study overall: Acute and convalescent COVID-19 samples came from the United States, Italy and Spain.

This clonotype was obtained from a man of 80 years or more with COVID-19, enrolled during active disease. Sequencing used peripheral blood.

CDR3 in amino acids: CASSDGGSNEKLFF. CDR3 DNA: TGTGCCAGCAGTGACGGGGGGAGTAATGAAAAACTGTTTTTT. This chain connects TRBV6-1 to TRBJ1-4, with D perhaps matching TRBD1 (5 bases). The CDR3 totals 14 residues. Germline CDR1 and CDR2: MNHNS and SASEGT. Trimming left V 3 bases short and J 4 bases short, with 9 bases between.